This TCR beta chain was sequenced during a study of blood T cell repertoires in COVID-19 (dated by TCRdb to the early 2020s). Looking at the study overall: Collaborator samples came from the United States, Italy and Spain and covered acute and convalescent phases of COVID-19. Samples came from the ongoing ImmuneRACE study (first 160 participants) plus 1,254 subjects from 6 global collaborators. A de-identified subject ID, COVID-19 status, age in years and sex were almost always included in the sample metadata. Deeply sampled blood TCRbeta repertoires from subjects exposed to, actively infected with, or recovered from COVID-19 were included in the dataset. The material from the prospective study consisted of cDNA or gDNA derived from T cells, B-cell-depleted T cells, or PBMCs. Where available, HLA class I and class II types were taken from metadata supplied by the sample provider and were not determined by assay-based typing. A freely available public database, intended as a resource for researchers studying the immune response to SARS-CoV-2, is where the repertoires were released.

Collaborating institutions collected whole blood in K2EDTA tubes following their own protocols. For TCRbeta analysis, collaborators shipped samples in one of three forms: frozen whole blood, isolated PBMCs, or DNA extracted from either of those sample types. TCRbeta CDR3 regions were amplified from genomic DNA by means of the immunoSEQ Assay, a bias-controlled multiplex PCR. The authors' analysis ran thus. The number of nucleated cells in each sample was estimated from the amplification of reference gene primers within the assay. To quantify the absolute abundance of each unique TCRbeta CDR3 rearrangement, sequence reads were collapsed and filtered. For each sample, productive Simpson clonality was calculated by taking the square root of Simpson's diversity index across productive rearrangements. TCRdb took this table from immuneACCESS and kept in-frame rearrangements with V and J called. Such tables lack part of the clones; where checked against another copy, unresolved V genes explain under half of the gap, and the rest is unexplained. Clone size and V and J calls were adopted from that table, with D and trimming inferred from the DNA. Counted in this sample were 300,000 to 450,000 clones; approximately 81% of them appeared once. 3.5% to 4% of the sample rests with the top ten.

What the authors observed across the whole study: How much clinical and demographic metadata was included differed by source and by participant, and the metadata was provided uncurated.

Concerning this clone: Its antigen has not been determined. Within one base of it there is no much larger clone, and no base qualities were kept.

Material for sequencing was peripheral blood. This TCR was recovered from a woman younger than 35 with acute or convalescent COVID-19.

The nucleotides are TGTGCCAGCAGCTCCAAAGATAGTACGCAGTACTTC. It translates as CASSSKDSTQYF. The chain is assembled from TRBV5-6 and TRBJ2-7; the D gene identity is not certain. The germline V gene supplies CDR1 SGHDT and CDR2 YYEEEE. The CDR3 covers 12 residues, taking in both the cysteine and the phenylalanine. Only the CDR3 portion is preserved as DNA: 36 bases, with reading frame beginning at the first base. V is cut by 3 bases and J by 9 bases, and the space between the germline ends is 13 bases.